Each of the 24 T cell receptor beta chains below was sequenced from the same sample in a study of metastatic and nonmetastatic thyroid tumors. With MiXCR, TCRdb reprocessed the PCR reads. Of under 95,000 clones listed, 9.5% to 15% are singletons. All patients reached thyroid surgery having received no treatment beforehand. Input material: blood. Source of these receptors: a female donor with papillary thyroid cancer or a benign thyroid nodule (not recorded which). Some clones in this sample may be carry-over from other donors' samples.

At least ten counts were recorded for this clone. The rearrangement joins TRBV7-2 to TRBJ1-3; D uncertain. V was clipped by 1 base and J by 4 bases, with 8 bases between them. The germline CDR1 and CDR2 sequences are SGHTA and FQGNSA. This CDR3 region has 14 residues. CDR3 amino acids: CASSLVGRGNTIYF. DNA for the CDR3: TGTGCCAGCAGCTTAGTGGGTAGGGGAAACACCATATATTTT.

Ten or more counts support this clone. CDR3 sequence: CSAKRTREGNTIYF. The CDR3 DNA reads TGCAGTGCTAAAAGGACACGGGAGGGAAACACCATATATTTT. V is TRBV20-1 and J is TRBJ1-3, with D tentatively TRBD1 (5 bases). Germline CDR1 reads DFQATT; CDR2 reads SNEGSKA (reference sequence). The CDR3 runs to 14 residues. Between the trimmed V and J ends, which lost 4 bases and 4 bases, there was a span of 14 bases.

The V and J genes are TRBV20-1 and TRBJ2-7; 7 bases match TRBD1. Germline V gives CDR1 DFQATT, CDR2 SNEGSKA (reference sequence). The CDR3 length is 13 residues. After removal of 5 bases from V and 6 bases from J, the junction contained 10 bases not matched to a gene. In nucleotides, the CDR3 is TGCAGTGCTTCCGCCGGGACAGTCCGCGAGCAGTACTTC. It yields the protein CSASAGTVREQYF.

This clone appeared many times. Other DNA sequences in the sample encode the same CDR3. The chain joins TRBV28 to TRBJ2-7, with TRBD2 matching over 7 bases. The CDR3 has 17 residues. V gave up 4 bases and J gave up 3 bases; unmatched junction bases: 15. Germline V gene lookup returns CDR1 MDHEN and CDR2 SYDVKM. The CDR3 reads CASSWDPGGVGGYEQYF. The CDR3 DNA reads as TGTGCCAGCAGTTGGGATCCTGGGGGGGTCGGGGGCTACGAGCAGTACTTC. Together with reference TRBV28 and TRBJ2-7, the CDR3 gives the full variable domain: DVKVTQSSRYLVKRTGEKVFLECVQDMDHENMFWYRQDPGLGLRLIYFSYDVKMKEKGDIPEGYSVSREKKERFSLILESASTNQTSMYLCASSWDPGGVGGYEQYFGPGTRLTVT.

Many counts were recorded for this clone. CDR3 amino acids: CASSSTGTTYNEQFF. CDR3 coding DNA: TGTGCCAGCAGCTCCACAGGGACCACCTACAATGAGCAGTTCTTC. This chain connects TRBV7-9 to TRBJ2-1, with D perhaps matching TRBD1 (6 bases). The CDR3 consists of 15 residues. Trimming cost V 4 bases and J 2 bases, with 12 bases left between them. CDR1 SEHNR and CDR2 FQNEAQ come from the germline V gene (reference sequence).

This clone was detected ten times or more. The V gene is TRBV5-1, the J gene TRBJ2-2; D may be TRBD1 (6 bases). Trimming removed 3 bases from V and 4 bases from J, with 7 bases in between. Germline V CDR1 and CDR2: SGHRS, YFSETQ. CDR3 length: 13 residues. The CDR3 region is CASSWTVTGELFF. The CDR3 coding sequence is TGCGCCAGCAGCTGGACAGTCACCGGGGAGCTGTTTTTT.

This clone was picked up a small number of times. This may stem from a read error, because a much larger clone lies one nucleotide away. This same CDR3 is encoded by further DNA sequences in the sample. This CDR3 reads CASSVGGLSTDTQYF. Here the CDR3 DNA reads TGTGCCAGCAGTGTCGGTGGCCTTAGCACAGATACGCAGTATTTT. V usage is TRBV6-4 and J usage is TRBJ2-3; D is unresolved. From germline, CDR1 is MRHNA and CDR2 SNTAGT. V was cut by 4 bases and J by 0 bases, with 11 bases left in between. This CDR3 is 15 amino acids long.

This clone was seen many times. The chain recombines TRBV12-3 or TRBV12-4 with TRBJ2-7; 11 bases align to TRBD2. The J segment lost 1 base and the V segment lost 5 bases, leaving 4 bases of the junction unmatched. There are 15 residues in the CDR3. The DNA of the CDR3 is TGTGCCAGCAGTGGGACTAGCGGAAGTTCCTACGAGCAGTACTTC. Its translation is CASSGTSGSSYEQYF.

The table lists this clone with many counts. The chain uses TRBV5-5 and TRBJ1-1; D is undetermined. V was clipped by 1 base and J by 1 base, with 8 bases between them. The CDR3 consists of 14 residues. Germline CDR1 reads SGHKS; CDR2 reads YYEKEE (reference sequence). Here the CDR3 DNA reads TGTGCCAGCAGCTTGCAGCTGGCGAACACTGAAGCTTTCTTT. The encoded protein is CASSLQLANTEAFF.

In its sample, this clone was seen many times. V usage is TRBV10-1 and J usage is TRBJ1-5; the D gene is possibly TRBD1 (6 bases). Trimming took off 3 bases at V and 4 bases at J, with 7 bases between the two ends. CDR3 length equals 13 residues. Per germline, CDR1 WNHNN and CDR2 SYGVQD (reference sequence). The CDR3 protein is CASSDQGNQPQHF. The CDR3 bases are TGCGCCAGCAGTGACCAGGGGAATCAGCCCCAGCATTTT.

DNA of the CDR3: TGTGCCAGCAGGGGGTTTGGCGATTCACCCCTCCACTTT. Translated: CASRGFGDSPLHF. This chain links TRBV27 with TRBJ1-6; D not resolved. Germline CDR1 and CDR2: MNHEY and SMNVEV (reference sequence). Trimming removed 6 bases at V and 8 bases at J, with 11 bases between. The CDR3 totals 13 residues.

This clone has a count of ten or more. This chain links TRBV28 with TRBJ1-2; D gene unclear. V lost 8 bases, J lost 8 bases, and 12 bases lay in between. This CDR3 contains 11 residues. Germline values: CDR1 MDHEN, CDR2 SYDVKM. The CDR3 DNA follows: TGTGCCAGCCTCGGCCCCCGGGGCTACACCTTC. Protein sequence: CASLGPRGYTF.

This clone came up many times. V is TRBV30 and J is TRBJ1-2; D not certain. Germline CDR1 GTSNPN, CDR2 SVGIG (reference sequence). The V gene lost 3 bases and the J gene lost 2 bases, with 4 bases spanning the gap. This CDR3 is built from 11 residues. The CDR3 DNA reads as TGTGCCTGGAGGGGGAACTATGGCTACACCTTC. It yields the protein CAWRGNYGYTF.

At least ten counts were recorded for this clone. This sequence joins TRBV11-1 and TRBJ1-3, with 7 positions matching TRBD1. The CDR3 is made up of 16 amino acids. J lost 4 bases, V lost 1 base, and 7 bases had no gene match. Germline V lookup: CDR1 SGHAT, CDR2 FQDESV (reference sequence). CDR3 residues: CASSLDGTDSGNTIYF. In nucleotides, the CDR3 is TGTGCCAGCAGCTTAGACGGGACAGATTCGGGAAACACCATATATTTT.

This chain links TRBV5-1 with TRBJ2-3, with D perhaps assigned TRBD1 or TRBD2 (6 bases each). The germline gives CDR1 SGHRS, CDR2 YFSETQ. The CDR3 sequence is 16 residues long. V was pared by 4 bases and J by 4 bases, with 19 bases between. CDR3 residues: CASSPRRGWDPDTQYF. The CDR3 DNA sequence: TGCGCCAGCAGCCCCCGGAGGGGGTGGGACCCAGATACGCAGTATTTT.

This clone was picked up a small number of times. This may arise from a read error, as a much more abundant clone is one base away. This chain's CDR3 is CACSWGMGHAFF. The CDR3 DNA reads as TGTGCCTGCAGTTGGGGTATGGGGCATGCTTTCTTT. The chain links TRBV28 to TRBJ1-1; possibly TRBD1 for D (5 bases). Germline-derived CDR1 and CDR2 are MDHEN and SYDVKM. This CDR3 region has 12 residues.

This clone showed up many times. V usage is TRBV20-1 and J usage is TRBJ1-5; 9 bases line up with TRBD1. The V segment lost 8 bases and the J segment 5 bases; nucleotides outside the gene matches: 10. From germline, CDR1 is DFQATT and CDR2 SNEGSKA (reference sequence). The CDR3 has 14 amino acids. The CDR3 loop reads CSTDTGGADQPQHF. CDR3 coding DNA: TGCAGTACCGATACAGGGGGCGCAGATCAGCCCCAGCATTTT.

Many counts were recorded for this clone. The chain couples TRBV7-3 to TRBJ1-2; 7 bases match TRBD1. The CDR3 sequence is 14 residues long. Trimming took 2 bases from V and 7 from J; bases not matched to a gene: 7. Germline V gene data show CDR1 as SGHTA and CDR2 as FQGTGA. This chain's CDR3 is CASSLDDEGAGYTF. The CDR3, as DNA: TGTGCCAGCAGCTTAGATGATGAGGGGGCTGGCTACACCTTC.

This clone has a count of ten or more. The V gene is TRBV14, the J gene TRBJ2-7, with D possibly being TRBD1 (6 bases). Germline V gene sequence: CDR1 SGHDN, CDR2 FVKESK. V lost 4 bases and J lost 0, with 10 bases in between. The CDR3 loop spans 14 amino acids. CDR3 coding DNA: TGTGCCAGCAGCCGACAGGCTAGCTCCTACGAGCAGTACTTC. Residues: CASSRQASSYEQYF.

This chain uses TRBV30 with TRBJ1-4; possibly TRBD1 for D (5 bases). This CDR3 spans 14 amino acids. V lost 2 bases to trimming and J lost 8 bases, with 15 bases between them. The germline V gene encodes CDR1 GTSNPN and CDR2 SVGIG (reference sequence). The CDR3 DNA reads TGTGCCTGGAGTCCTTGGACATTGGGAGAAAAACTGTTTTTT. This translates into CAWSPWTLGEKLFF.

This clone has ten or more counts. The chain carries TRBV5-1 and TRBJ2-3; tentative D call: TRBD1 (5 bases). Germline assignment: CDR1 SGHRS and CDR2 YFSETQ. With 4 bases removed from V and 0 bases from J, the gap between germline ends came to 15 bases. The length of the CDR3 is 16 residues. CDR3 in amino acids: CASSPAVGASTDTQYF. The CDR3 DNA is TGCGCCAGCAGCCCGGCCGTAGGGGCTAGCACAGATACGCAGTATTTT.

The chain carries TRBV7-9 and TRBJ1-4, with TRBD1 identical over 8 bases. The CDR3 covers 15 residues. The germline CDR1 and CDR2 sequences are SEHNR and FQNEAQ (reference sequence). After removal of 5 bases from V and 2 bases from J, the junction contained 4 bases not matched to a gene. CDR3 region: CASSRGQGTNEKLFF. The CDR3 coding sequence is TGTGCCAGCAGCAGAGGACAGGGCACTAATGAAAAACTGTTTTTT.

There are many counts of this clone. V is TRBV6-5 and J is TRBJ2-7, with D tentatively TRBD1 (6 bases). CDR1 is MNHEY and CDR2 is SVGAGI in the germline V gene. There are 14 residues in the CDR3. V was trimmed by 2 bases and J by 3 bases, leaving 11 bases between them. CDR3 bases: TGTGCCAGCAGTTACGGGAGCAGGGGCTACGAGCAGTACTTC. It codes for CASSYGSRGYEQYF.

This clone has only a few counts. The CDR3 nucleotides read TGTGCCAGTAGCAGAACTATCGTCGGTGGCACAGATACGCAGTATTTT. Translated, it gives CASSRTIVGGTDTQYF. This chain connects TRBV19 to TRBJ2-3; D unclear. The germline V gene encodes CDR1 LNHDA and CDR2 SQIVND (reference sequence). CDR3 length: 16 amino acids. Trimming removed 6 bases at V and 1 base at J, with 17 bases between. Supplemented by reference TRBV19 and TRBJ2-3, the full variable domain reads DGGITQSPKYLFRKEGQNVTLSCEQNLNHDAMYWYRQDPGQGLRLIYYSQIVNDFQKGDIAEGYSVSREKKESFPLTVTSAQKNPTAFYLCASSRTIVGGTDTQYFGPGTRLTVL.